A single sample gave rise to the 11 T cell receptor beta chains below, sequenced in a study of multiple sclerosis patients with progressive multifocal leukoencephalopathy. Using immunoSEQ multiplex PCR, the repertoire was profiled, and TCRdb retains in-frame clones only, with some absent. The sample carries some 30,000 clones, about 90% recorded once. Documented time point: 6 months of natalizumab therapy. The source material was PBMCs, sampled from a patient treated with natalizumab. These receptors all come from a human donor with multiple sclerosis.

The chain links TRBV4-2 to TRBJ2-2, with TRBD2 matching over 7 bases. CDR1 is LGHNA and CDR2 is YNFKEQ in the germline V gene. This CDR3 has 14 amino acids. The junction had 6 bases not matched to a gene; V was cut back by 4 bases and J by 7 bases. In DNA form, the CDR3 reads TGTGCCAGCAGCCCCCGGGAGGTAGACGGGGAGCTGTTTTTT. Translating gives CASSPREVDGELFF.

The rearrangement links TRBV19 to TRBJ2-1; D is unresolved. The CDR3 is 14 residues long. Germline V gives CDR1 LNHDA, CDR2 SQIVND (reference sequence). The germline V and J ends were trimmed by 6 bases and 2 bases, with 11 bases remaining between them. Here the CDR3 DNA reads TGTGCCAGTAGCCCCCTCCTTACCTACAATGAGCAGTTCTTC. Translated: CASSPLLTYNEQFF.

The rearrangement uses TRBV7-2 and TRBJ2-7; D call uncertain. Germline V CDR1 and CDR2: SGHTA, FQGNSA. Trimming took off 4 bases at V and 4 bases at J, with 5 bases between the two ends. The CDR3 spans 11 residues. The CDR3 sequence is CASSSLYEQYF. The CDR3 DNA sequence: TGTGCCAGCAGCTCCCTATACGAGCAGTACTTC.

The V gene is TRBV4-3, the J gene TRBJ2-7; 10 bases map to TRBD1. The CDR3 consists of 16 residues. V lost 0 bases to trimming and J lost 2 bases; unmatched junction nucleotides: 4. Germline V gene sequence: CDR1 LGHNA, CDR2 YSLEER. CDR3 in amino acids: CASSQDTGQGAYEQYF. As DNA, the CDR3 is TGCGCCAGCAGCCAAGATACCGGACAGGGGGCCTACGAGCAGTACTTC.

This clone has more than one count but fewer than ten. The chain carries TRBV18 and TRBJ2-7, with unresolved D. Germline CDR1 reads KGHSH; CDR2 reads LQKENI. The CDR3 length is 17 residues. Trimming took 5 bases from V and 0 from J, leaving 20 bases between them. CDR3 loop: CASSFEDVRRLSYEQYF. In DNA, the CDR3 is TGTGCCAGCTCATTTGAGGATGTCAGGCGGCTCTCCTACGAGCAGTACTTC. Drawing the rest from reference TRBV18 and TRBJ2-7, the complete variable domain is NAGVMQNPRHLVRRRGQEARLRCSPMKGHSHVYWYRQLPEEGLKFMVYLQKENIIDESGMPKERFSAEFPKEGPSILRIQQVVRGDSAAYFCASSFEDVRRLSYEQYFGPGTRLTVT.

The chain is built from TRBV15 and TRBJ2-3; perhaps D is TRBD1 or TRBD2 (5 bases each). Germline lookup yields CDR1 LNHNV and CDR2 YYDKDF (reference sequence). Trimming stripped 1 base from V and 0 bases from J, with 14 bases between. The CDR3 extends over 17 amino acids. The DNA for the CDR3 is TGTGCCACCAGCAGAGCTAGGGTGGGGGTTAGCACAGATACGCAGTATTTT. This gives the protein CATSRARVGVSTDTQYF.

This sequence joins TRBV18 and TRBJ1-4; no reliable D call. This CDR3 region has 15 residues. Trimming shortened V by 1 base and J by 8 bases, and 14 bases separated the two germline ends. Germline loops: CDR1 KGHSH, CDR2 LQKENI. The CDR3 loop is CASSPRPGSEEKLFF. DNA for the CDR3: TGTGCCAGCTCACCACGCCCGGGGTCGGAGGAAAAACTGTTTTTT.

The J gene is TRBJ1-4, the V gene TRBV28; weak D call: TRBD1 (5 bases). In germline, CDR1 is MDHEN, CDR2 SYDVKM. V lost 5 bases and J 0 bases, leaving 10 bases between the germline ends. The CDR3 spans 15 residues. The CDR3 nucleotides are TGTGCCAGCAGTGACGGGGGAGCAACTAATGAAAAACTGTTTTTT. This encodes CASSDGGATNEKLFF.

The chain employs TRBV4-3 and TRBJ1-4; 10 nucleotides agree with TRBD1. The CDR3 covers 14 residues. Trimming removed 4 bases from V and 6 bases from J; junction bases left unmatched: 2. From germline, CDR1 is LGHNA and CDR2 YSLEER. CDR3 coding DNA: TGCGCCAGCAGCCGGACAGGGGGTTATGAAAAACTGTTTTTT. It translates to CASSRTGGYEKLFF.

The rearrangement links TRBV28 to TRBJ1-2; 9 bases map to TRBD1. CDR3 size: 16 residues. Germline V gene data show CDR1 as MDHEN and CDR2 as SYDVKM. The V gene end was trimmed by 5 bases and the J gene end by 3 bases; junction bases not matched to a gene: 10. The CDR3 nucleotides read TGTGCCAGCAGTGGTTTGGGGACAGGGTATCACTATGGCTACACCTTC. Its translation: CASSGLGTGYHYGYTF.

This chain links TRBV9 with TRBJ2-1, with D possibly being TRBD1 or TRBD2 (6 bases each). The CDR3 spans 15 residues. Germline CDR1 SGDLS, CDR2 YYNGEE. With 0 bases removed from V and 2 bases from J, the gap between germline ends came to 9 bases. CDR3 protein: CASSVGGATYNEQFF. CDR3 coding DNA: TGTGCCAGCAGCGTAGGGGGGGCTACCTACAATGAGCAGTTCTTC.